The source of this T cell receptor (beta chain) is a study of T cell responses to AZD1222 COVID-19 vaccine. Study information: Pooled together were second doses at about 4 or about 12 weeks. Study-level findings and limits: Only a handful of AZD1222 recipients, roughly 6 in all, had baseline seropositivity. Repertoire samples came only from after the peak T cell response.

Concerning this clone itself: The antigen is unknown.

Germline loops: CDR1 MDHEN, CDR2 SYDVKM. This CDR3 is 18 amino acids long. Trimming removed 5 bases from V and 1 base from J, with 23 bases in between. The assay was immunoSEQ multiplex PCR, and TCRdb's table has in-frame clones only and misses some. The sample consists of approximately 60,000 clones, around 88% of them appearing once. This specimen consisted of peripheral blood, obtained on day 0 of AZD1222 vaccination. This TCR was sampled from an adult in good health. This chain uses TRBV28 with TRBJ1-1, with a tentative D call TRBD1 (5 bases). As DNA, the CDR3 is TGTGCCAGCAGTCCATCAAAGGACACAGCAAACCGGAACACTGAAGCTTTCTTT. Encoded protein: CASSPSKDTANRNTEAFF.